This T cell receptor beta chain was sequenced for a study of beta chain features in type 1 diabetes. This CDR3 comprises 15 residues. V gave up 5 bases and J gave up 5 bases; unmatched junction bases: 8. Germline V CDR1 and CDR2: KGHSH, LQKENI. Expressed TCRB transcripts were sequenced because the isolated RNA had all been reverse transcribed beforehand. Only in-frame clones appear in the TCRdb table, and some are missing; sequencing was by immunoSEQ multiplex PCR. The data contain a few hundred thousand clones, around 15% of them seen just once; the ten biggest clones take up roughly 6.7%. This clone has ten or more counts.

What was sequenced was central memory CD4+ T cells from blood. The chain links TRBV18 to TRBJ1-1; TRBD1 aligns across 10 bases. The receptor was derived from a man under 40 in good health. The CDR3: CASSRDRGSSTEAFF. The CDR3 DNA follows: TGTGCCAGCTCAAGGGACAGGGGTTCTAGTACTGAAGCTTTCTTT.